This T cell receptor (beta chain) was found in a study of human T cells and chemical hapten exposure. Study overall: The study sensitized with 2% DPC on a 2 cm by 2 cm patch of upper inner arm skin.

Time point defined: patch test 2, 6 weeks after DPC sensitization. The treatment here: therapeutic diphenylcyclopropenone sensitization with weekly scalp DPC. The study drew its donors from alopecia patients who were 18 to 70 years old and suitable for DPC. The CDR3 has 13 amino acids. V lost 6 bases and J lost 2, with 11 bases in between. Germline CDR1 SEHNR, CDR2 FQNEAQ (reference sequence). In the library, unique molecular identifiers were attached to individual cDNA molecules. Via MiXCR, TCRdb re-called the RACE reads, giving one row per CDR3 protein. Of about 84,000 distinct CDR3 sequences detected, about 10% appear once; the ten largest clones hold around 4.7%. Study results and limitations: Large CDR3 similarity clusters arose significantly more often from expanded TCRs than from controls.

Of note for this clonotype: The antigen is unknown.

This TCR came from a woman in her forties or fifties with alopecia areata. Some clones in this sample may be carry-over from other donors' samples. The source material was whole blood, sampled in connection with sensitization to the hapten diphenylcyclopropenone (DPC). The chain has TRBV7-9 and TRBJ2-7; D is undetermined. DNA of the CDR3: TGTGCCAGCAGACCCTCGGCGACCTACGAGCAGTACTTC. Its translation: CASRPSATYEQYF.